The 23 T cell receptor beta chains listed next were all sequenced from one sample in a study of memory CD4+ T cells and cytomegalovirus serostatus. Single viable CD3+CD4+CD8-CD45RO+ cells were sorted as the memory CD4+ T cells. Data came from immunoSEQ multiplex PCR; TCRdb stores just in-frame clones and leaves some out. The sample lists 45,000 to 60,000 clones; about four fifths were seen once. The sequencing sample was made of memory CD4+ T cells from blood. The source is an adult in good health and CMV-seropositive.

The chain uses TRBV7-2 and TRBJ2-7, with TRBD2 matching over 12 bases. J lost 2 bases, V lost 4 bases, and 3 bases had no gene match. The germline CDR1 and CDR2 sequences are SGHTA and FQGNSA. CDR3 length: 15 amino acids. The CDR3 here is CASSSLAGGPYEQYF. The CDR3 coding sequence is TGTGCCAGCAGCTCTCTAGCGGGAGGGCCCTACGAGCAGTACTTC.

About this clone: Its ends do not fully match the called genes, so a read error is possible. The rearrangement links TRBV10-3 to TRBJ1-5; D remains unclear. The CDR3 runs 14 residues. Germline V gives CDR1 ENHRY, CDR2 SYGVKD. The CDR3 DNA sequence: TGTGCCAGCAGTTACTCGAAAGGAAATCAGCCCCAGCATTTT. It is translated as CASSYSKGNQPQHF.

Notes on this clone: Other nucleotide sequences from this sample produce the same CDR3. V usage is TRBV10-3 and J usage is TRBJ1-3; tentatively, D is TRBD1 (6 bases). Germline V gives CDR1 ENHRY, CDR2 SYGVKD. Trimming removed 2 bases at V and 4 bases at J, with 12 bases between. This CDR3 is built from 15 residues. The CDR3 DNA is TGTGCCATCAGTGAGACGCAGGGGAGCGGAAACACCATATATTTT. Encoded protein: CAISETQGSGNTIYF.

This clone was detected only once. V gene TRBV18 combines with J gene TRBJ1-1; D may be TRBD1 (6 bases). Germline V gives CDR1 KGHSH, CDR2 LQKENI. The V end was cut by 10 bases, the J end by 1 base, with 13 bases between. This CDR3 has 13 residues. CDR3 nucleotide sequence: TGTGCCACCAAGGGAGGGGGGAACACTGAAGCTTTCTTT. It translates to CATKGGGNTEAFF. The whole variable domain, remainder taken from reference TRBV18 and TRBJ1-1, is NAGVMQNPRHLVRRRGQEARLRCSPMKGHSHVYWYRQLPEEGLKFMVYLQKENIIDESGMPKERFSAEFPKEGPSILRIQQVVRGDSAAYFCATKGGGNTEAFFGQGTRLTVV.

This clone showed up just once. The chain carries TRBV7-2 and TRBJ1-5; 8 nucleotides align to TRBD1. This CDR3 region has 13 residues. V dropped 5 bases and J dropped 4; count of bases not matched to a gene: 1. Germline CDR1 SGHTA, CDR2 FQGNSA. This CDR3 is CASSRDRNQPQHF. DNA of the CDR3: TGTGCCAGCAGCCGGGACAGGAATCAGCCCCAGCATTTT.

CDR3 sequence (DNA): TGTGCCAGCAGCTTAGCCCCAGGGGACAGAGGCTACACCTTC. Its translation: CASSLAPGDRGYTF. The rearrangement joins TRBV7-2 to TRBJ1-2; 7 bases agree with TRBD1. The germline V gene encodes CDR1 SGHTA and CDR2 FQGNSA. The CDR3 length is 14 residues. With V trimmed by 0 bases and J by 8 bases, 6 bases remained unmatched. Based on the CDR3 plus reference TRBV7-2 and TRBJ1-2, the full variable domain is GAGVSQSPSNKVTEKGKDVELRCDPISGHTALYWYRQSLGQGLEFLIYFQGNSAPDKSGLPSDRFSAERTGGSVSTLTIQRTQQEDSAVYLCASSLAPGDRGYTFGSGTRLTVV.

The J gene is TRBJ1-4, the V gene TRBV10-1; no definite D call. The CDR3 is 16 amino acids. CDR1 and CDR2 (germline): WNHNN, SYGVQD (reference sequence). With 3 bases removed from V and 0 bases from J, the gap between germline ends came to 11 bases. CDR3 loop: CASSDPPGATNEKLFF. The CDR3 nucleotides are TGCGCCAGCAGTGATCCTCCGGGAGCAACTAATGAAAAACTGTTTTTT.

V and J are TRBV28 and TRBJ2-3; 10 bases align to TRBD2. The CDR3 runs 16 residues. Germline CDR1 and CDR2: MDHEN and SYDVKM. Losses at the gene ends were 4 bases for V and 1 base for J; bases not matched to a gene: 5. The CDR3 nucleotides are TGTGCCAGCAGTTCTTTCGGGACTAGCGGCACAGATACGCAGTATTTT. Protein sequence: CASSSFGTSGTDTQYF.

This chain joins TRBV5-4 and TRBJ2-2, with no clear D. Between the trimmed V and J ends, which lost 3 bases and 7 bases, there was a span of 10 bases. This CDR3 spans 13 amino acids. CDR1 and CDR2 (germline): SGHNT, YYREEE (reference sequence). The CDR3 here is CASSSDRVGELFF. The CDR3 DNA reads TGTGCCAGCAGCTCCGATCGGGTCGGGGAGCTGTTTTTT. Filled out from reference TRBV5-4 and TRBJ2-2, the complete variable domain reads ETGVTQSPTHLIKTRGQQVTLRCSSQSGHNTVSWYQQALGQGPQFIFQYYREEENGRGNFPPRFSGLQFPNYSSELNVNALELDDSALYLCASSSDRVGELFFGEGSRLTVL.

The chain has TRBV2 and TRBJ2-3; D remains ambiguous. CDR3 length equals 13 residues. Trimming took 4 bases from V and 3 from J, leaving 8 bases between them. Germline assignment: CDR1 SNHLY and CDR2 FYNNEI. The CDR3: CASSVQPTDTQYF. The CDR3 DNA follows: TGTGCCAGCAGTGTACAGCCGACAGATACGCAGTATTTT.

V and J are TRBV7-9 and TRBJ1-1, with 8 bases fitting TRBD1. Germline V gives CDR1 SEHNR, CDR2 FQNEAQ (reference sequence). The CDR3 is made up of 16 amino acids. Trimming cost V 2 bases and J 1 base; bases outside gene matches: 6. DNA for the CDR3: TGTGCCAGCAGCTTAAGACAGGGGAGAGGGAACACTGAAGCTTTCTTT. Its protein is CASSLRQGRGNTEAFF.

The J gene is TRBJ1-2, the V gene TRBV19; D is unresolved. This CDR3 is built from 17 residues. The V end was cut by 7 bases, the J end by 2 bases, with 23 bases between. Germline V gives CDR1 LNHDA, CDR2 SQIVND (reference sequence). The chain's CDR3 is CASKFVETSAFNYGYTF. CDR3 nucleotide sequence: TGTGCCAGTAAATTCGTCGAGACATCGGCCTTCAACTATGGCTACACCTTC.

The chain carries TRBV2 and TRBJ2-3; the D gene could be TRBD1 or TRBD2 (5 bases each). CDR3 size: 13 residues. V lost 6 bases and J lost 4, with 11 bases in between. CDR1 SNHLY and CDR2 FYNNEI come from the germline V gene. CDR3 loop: CASRAWGSDTQYF. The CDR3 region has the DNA TGTGCCAGCAGAGCCTGGGGGTCAGATACGCAGTATTTT. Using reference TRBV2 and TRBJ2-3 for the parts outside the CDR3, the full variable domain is EPEVTQTPSHQVTQMGQEVILRCVPISNHLYFYWYRQILGQKVEFLVSFYNNEISEKSEIFDDQFSVERPDGSNFTLKIRSTKLEDSAMYFCASRAWGSDTQYFGPGTRLTVL.

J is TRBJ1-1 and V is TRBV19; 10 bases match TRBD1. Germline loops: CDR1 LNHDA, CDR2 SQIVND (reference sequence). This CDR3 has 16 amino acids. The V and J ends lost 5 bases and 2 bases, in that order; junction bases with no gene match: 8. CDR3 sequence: CASSPDRGRVNTEAFF. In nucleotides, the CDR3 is TGTGCCAGTAGTCCCGACAGGGGGCGCGTCAACACTGAAGCTTTCTTT.

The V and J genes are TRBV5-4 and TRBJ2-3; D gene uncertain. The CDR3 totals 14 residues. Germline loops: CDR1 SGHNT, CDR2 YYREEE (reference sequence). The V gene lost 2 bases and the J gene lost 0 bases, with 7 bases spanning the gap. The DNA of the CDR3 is TGTGCCAGCAGCTTAGACCCTAGCACAGATACGCAGTATTTT. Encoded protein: CASSLDPSTDTQYF.

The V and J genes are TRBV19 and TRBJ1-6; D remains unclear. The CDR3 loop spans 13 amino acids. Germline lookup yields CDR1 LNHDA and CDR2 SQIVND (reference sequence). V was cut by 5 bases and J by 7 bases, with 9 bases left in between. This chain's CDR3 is CASSPVQNSPLHF. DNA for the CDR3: TGTGCCAGTAGTCCCGTACAGAATTCACCCCTCCACTTT.

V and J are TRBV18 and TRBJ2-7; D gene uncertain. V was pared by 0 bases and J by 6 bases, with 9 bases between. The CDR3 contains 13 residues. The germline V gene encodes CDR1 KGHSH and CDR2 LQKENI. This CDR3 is CASSPPELSEQYF. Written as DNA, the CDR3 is TGTGCCAGCTCACCACCGGAGTTAAGCGAGCAGTACTTC.

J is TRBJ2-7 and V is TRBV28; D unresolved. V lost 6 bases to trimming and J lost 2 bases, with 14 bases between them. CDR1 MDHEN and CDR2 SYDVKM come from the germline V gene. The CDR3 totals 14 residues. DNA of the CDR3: TGTGCCAGCAGCCCCTCCAGCCGAACCTACGAGCAGTACTTC. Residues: CASSPSSRTYEQYF.

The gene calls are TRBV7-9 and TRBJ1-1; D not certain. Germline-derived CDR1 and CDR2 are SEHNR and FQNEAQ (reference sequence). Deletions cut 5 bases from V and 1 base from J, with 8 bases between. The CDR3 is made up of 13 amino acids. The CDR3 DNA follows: TGTGCCAGCAGCCGCGACTGGAACACTGAAGCTTTCTTT. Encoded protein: CASSRDWNTEAFF.

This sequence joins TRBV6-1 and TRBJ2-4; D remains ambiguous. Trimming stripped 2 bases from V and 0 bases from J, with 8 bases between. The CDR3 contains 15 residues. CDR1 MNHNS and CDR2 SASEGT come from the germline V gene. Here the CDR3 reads CASSELVPAKNIQYF. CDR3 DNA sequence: TGTGCCAGCAGTGAACTAGTCCCAGCCAAAAACATTCAGTACTTC.

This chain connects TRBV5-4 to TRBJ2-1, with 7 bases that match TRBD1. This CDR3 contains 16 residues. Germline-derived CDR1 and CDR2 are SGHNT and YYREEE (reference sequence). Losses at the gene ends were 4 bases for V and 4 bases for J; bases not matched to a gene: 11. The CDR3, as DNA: TGTGCCAGCAGCGCGGATCCGGGACAGCAGTACAATGAGCAGTTCTTC. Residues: CASSADPGQQYNEQFF.

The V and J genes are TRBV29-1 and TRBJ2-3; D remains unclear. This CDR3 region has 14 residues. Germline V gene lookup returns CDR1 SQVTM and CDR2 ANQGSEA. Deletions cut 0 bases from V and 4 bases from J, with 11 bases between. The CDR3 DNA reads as TGCAGCGTTGAAGAGGACCCGTGGGCAGATACGCAGTATTTT. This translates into CSVEEDPWADTQYF.

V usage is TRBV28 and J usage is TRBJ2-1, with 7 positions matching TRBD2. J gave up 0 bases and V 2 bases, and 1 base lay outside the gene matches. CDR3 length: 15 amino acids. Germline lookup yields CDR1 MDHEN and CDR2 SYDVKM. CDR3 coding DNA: TGTGCCAGCAGTTTAGGGGGGGTCTCCTACAATGAGCAGTTCTTC. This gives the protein CASSLGGVSYNEQFF.